Below, 25 T cell receptor beta chains from the same sample are listed, as sequenced in a study of control samples from healthy donors and cancer patients. Using immunoSEQ multiplex PCR, the repertoire was profiled, and TCRdb retains in-frame clones only, with some absent. The table has some 79,000 clones, roughly nine tenths seen once. The sequencing sample was made of blood. The receptors were sampled from a woman aged 50 to 65 in good health.

This clone was observed a handful of times. CDR3 loop: CASSYSREPYEQYF. In DNA form, the CDR3 reads TGTGCCAGCAGTTATTCCAGGGAGCCGTACGAGCAGTACTTC. The rearrangement uses TRBV6-6 and TRBJ2-7; D assignment may be TRBD1 or TRBD2 (5 bases each). Trimming removed 3 bases at V and 4 bases at J, with 13 bases between. The CDR3 consists of 14 residues. In germline, CDR1 is MNHNY, CDR2 SVGAGI (reference sequence).

This clone was recorded a few times. The chain carries TRBV14 and TRBJ2-1, with 12 bases that match TRBD2. From germline, CDR1 is SGHDN and CDR2 FVKESK. Trimming cost V 6 bases and J 4 bases; bases outside gene matches: 13. The CDR3 loop spans 18 amino acids. This CDR3 is CASSPGPRTSGKYNEQFF. CDR3 nucleotide sequence: TGTGCCAGCAGTCCGGGACCGAGGACTAGCGGGAAGTACAATGAGCAGTTCTTC.

The chain links TRBV2 to TRBJ2-2; D is unclear. Germline V lookup: CDR1 SNHLY, CDR2 FYNNEI. V lost 7 bases and J 5 bases, leaving 5 bases between the germline ends. The CDR3 loop spans 11 amino acids. The CDR3 sequence: CASKGTGELFF. The CDR3 nucleotides are TGTGCCAGCAAGGGTACCGGGGAGCTGTTTTTT.

CDR3 loop: CATSDYGNQPQHF. Here the CDR3 DNA reads TGTGCCACCAGTGATTACGGCAATCAGCCCCAGCATTTT. The chain joins TRBV24-1 to TRBJ1-5; D unclear. Germline values: CDR1 KGHDR, CDR2 SFDVKD. The CDR3 is 13 residues long. Trimming cost V 2 bases and J 2 bases, with 3 bases left between them.

J is TRBJ2-1 and V is TRBV3-1 (or the pseudogene TRBV3-2), with a tentative D call TRBD2 (6 bases). The germline gives CDR1 LGHDT, CDR2 YNNKEL (reference sequence). Between the trimmed V and J ends, which lost 2 bases and 0 bases, there was a span of 8 bases. The CDR3 consists of 15 residues. CDR3 sequence reads: CASSQRGLSYNEQFF. CDR3 nucleotide sequence: TGTGCCAGCAGCCAAAGGGGACTCTCCTACAATGAGCAGTTCTTC.

This chain connects TRBV2 to TRBJ2-1; 9 nucleotides agree with TRBD2. CDR1 is SNHLY, CDR2 FYNNEI, per germline. J lost 0 bases, V lost 2 bases, and 5 bases had no gene match. The CDR3 length is 17 residues. DNA for the CDR3: TGTGCCAGCAGTGAAAGAGCGGGGGGACCCTCCTACAATGAGCAGTTCTTC. It codes for CASSERAGGPSYNEQFF. Full variable domain (outside the CDR3, taken from reference TRBV2 and TRBJ2-1): EPEVTQTPSHQVTQMGQEVILRCVPISNHLYFYWYRQILGQKVEFLVSFYNNEISEKSEIFDDQFSVERPDGSNFTLKIRSTKLEDSAMYFCASSERAGGPSYNEQFFGPGTRLTVL.

The chain uses TRBV2 and TRBJ2-7; 8 bases align to TRBD1. Per the germline V gene, CDR1 is SNHLY and CDR2 is FYNNEI. V trimming: 8 bases; J trimming: 2 bases; junction bases outside the gene matches: 5. This CDR3 contains 13 residues. CDR3 in DNA: TGTGCCAGCCGGGCAGGGGGCACCTACGAGCAGTACTTC. It codes for CASRAGGTYEQYF.

This clone came up a few times. This rearrangement joins TRBV5-1 to TRBJ1-4, with 7 bases identical to TRBD1. Germline V CDR1 and CDR2: SGHRS, YFSETQ. V trimming: 2 bases; J trimming: 5 bases; junction bases outside the gene matches: 6. This CDR3 region has 15 residues. CDR3 sequence: CASSFAQGFNEKLFF. DNA of the CDR3: TGCGCCAGCAGCTTTGCACAGGGGTTCAATGAAAAACTGTTTTTT.

The chain recombines TRBV7-6 with TRBJ2-7, with a weak D call TRBD1 (5 bases). This CDR3 is 14 amino acids long. Trimming cost V 7 bases and J 7 bases, with 20 bases left between them. Germline V CDR1 and CDR2: SGHVS, FNYEAQ. The chain's CDR3 is CASTLNYQGAEQYF. The CDR3, as DNA: TGTGCCAGCACCCTGAATTATCAGGGTGCGGAGCAGTACTTC.

The chain combines TRBV27 with TRBJ2-1; TRBD2 aligns across 8 bases. The CDR3 covers 13 residues. Germline loops: CDR1 MNHEY, CDR2 SMNVEV (reference sequence). Trimming took 7 bases from V and 7 from J; bases not matched to a gene: 6. The CDR3 coding sequence is TGTGCCAGCAAGGCGGGAGGTCTAAATGAGCAGTTCTTC. It yields the protein CASKAGGLNEQFF.

The rearrangement uses TRBV7-9 and TRBJ1-1; the D gene is possibly TRBD1 (5 bases). The CDR3 has 17 amino acids. Trimming left V 2 bases short and J 0 bases short, with 16 bases between. The V gene's germline CDR1 is SEHNR and CDR2 FQNEAQ (reference sequence). The CDR3 region is CASSLTRQTYLNTEAFF. In nucleotides, the CDR3 is TGTGCCAGCAGCTTAACGCGACAGACTTACTTGAACACTGAAGCTTTCTTT.

V usage is TRBV24-1 and J usage is TRBJ2-2; D unclear. Trimming shortened V by 6 bases and J by 8 bases, and 9 bases separated the two germline ends. From germline, CDR1 is KGHDR and CDR2 SFDVKD. The CDR3 spans 12 residues. DNA for the CDR3: TGTGCCACCAGTTTAATCCCTGGGGAGCTGTTTTTT. Protein sequence: CATSLIPGELFF.

The chain employs TRBV6-5 and TRBJ2-5, with D possibly being TRBD1 (6 bases). CDR1 MNHEY and CDR2 SVGAGI come from the germline V gene. This CDR3 region has 13 residues. V was clipped by 5 bases and J by 2 bases, with 9 bases between them. The CDR3 protein is CASSQGSQETQYF. In nucleotides, the CDR3 is TGTGCCAGCAGTCAGGGGTCACAAGAGACCCAGTACTTC.

This clone was seen just once. The V gene is TRBV7-2, the J gene TRBJ2-5; no reliable D call. The CDR3 is 13 residues long. The germline CDR1 and CDR2 sequences are SGHTA and FQGNSA. Trimming removed 5 bases at V and 5 bases at J, with 12 bases between. CDR3 DNA: TGTGCCAGCAGCCTTTCCATGGTGGAGACCCAGTACTTC. It codes for CASSLSMVETQYF.

This rearrangement joins TRBV6-5 to TRBJ2-1; no firm D call. The length of the CDR3 is 10 residues. Trimming removed 7 bases at V and 9 bases at J, with 7 bases between. Germline values: CDR1 MNHEY, CDR2 SVGAGI. The CDR3 DNA follows: TGTGCCAGCAATGCGCTTGAGCAGTTCTTC. It translates to CASNALEQFF.

V is TRBV24-1 and J is TRBJ2-2; 9 bases agree with TRBD1. Germline V gene sequence: CDR1 KGHDR, CDR2 SFDVKD. The J segment lost 6 bases and the V segment lost 2 bases, leaving 6 bases of the junction unmatched. The CDR3 sequence is 16 residues long. In DNA form, the CDR3 reads TGTGCCACCAGTGATTGGGGACAGGGAATGTCCGGGGAGCTGTTTTTT. Protein: CATSDWGQGMSGELFF.

This chain connects TRBV28 to TRBJ1-1; D unresolved. The V gene lost 3 bases and the J gene lost 2 bases, with 10 bases spanning the gap. This CDR3 has 14 amino acids. The germline V gene has CDR1 MDHEN and CDR2 SYDVKM. The CDR3 nucleotides are TGTGCCAGCAGTTTCCCCGGGATAAACACTGAAGCTTTCTTT. It translates to CASSFPGINTEAFF.

This clone was counted only a few times. The chain uses TRBV29-1 and TRBJ1-5, with a possible D match to TRBD1 (5 bases). The CDR3 covers 17 residues. V lost 3 bases, J lost 2 bases, and 20 bases lay in between. Germline V gene sequence: CDR1 SQVTM, CDR2 ANQGSEA. The CDR3 nucleotides read TGCAGCGTTGATCTGCAGGGAGGGAATATGGGCAATCAGCCCCAGCATTTT. Its translation: CSVDLQGGNMGNQPQHF.

This clone was picked up one time. J is TRBJ2-5 and V is TRBV18, with TRBD1 matching over 7 bases. Germline CDR1 KGHSH, CDR2 LQKENI. J lost 3 bases, V lost 3 bases, and 1 base had no gene match. The CDR3 length is 13 residues. The CDR3 reads CASSPGTEETQYF. The CDR3 bases are TGTGCCAGCTCACCCGGGACAGAAGAGACCCAGTACTTC.

The chain joins TRBV2 to TRBJ2-3; unclear D gene. V was trimmed by 2 bases and J by 2 bases, leaving 11 bases between them. There are 15 residues in the CDR3. Germline values: CDR1 SNHLY, CDR2 FYNNEI. The CDR3 DNA is TGTGCCAGCAGTGAACTGGTGGCTTACACAGATACGCAGTATTTT. Encoded protein: CASSELVAYTDTQYF.

The chain links TRBV25-1 to TRBJ1-1, with D maybe TRBD1 (6 bases). The germline V and J ends were trimmed by 5 bases and 7 bases, with 14 bases remaining between them. This CDR3 region has 13 residues. Germline lookup yields CDR1 MGHDK and CDR2 SYGVNS. As DNA, the CDR3 is TGTGCCAGCAGTACAGGGTGGAAGGGTGAAGCTTTCTTT. Translated, it gives CASSTGWKGEAFF.

The CDR3 bases are TGTGCCAGCAGCTTGTTGACAGGGGGCACAGATACGCAGTATTTT. As protein: CASSLLTGGTDTQYF. The gene calls are TRBV13 and TRBJ2-3, with TRBD1 matching 8 bases. The CDR3 length is 15 residues. J gave up 1 base and V 3 bases, and 3 bases lay outside the gene matches. Germline lookup yields CDR1 PRHDT and CDR2 FYEKMQ (reference sequence). The entire variable domain, with the rest obtained from reference TRBV13 and TRBJ2-3, is as follows: AAGVIQSPRHLIKEKRETATLKCYPIPRHDTVYWYQQGPGQDPQFLISFYEKMQSDKGSIPDRFSAQQFSDYHSELNMSSLELGDSALYFCASSLLTGGTDTQYFGPGTRLTVL.

The rearrangement links TRBV3-1 (or the pseudogene TRBV3-2) to TRBJ2-7; 7 bases align to TRBD2. CDR3 size: 15 residues. The V gene's germline CDR1 is LGHDT and CDR2 YNNKEL (reference sequence). V trimming: 6 bases; J trimming: 4 bases; junction bases outside the gene matches: 12. In DNA form, the CDR3 reads TGTGCCAGCAGTAAACGGAGGATTAGCGGGTACGAGCAGTACTTC. Translation: CASSKRRISGYEQYF.

This chain uses TRBV13 with TRBJ2-2, with D perhaps TRBD2 (6 bases). CDR1 and CDR2 (germline): PRHDT, FYEKMQ (reference sequence). The CDR3 length is 16 residues. V shed 5 bases and J shed 7 bases, with 20 bases lying between them. The CDR3, as DNA: TGTGCCAGCAGCCTCGCGGCCCGGAGGCGGGGCGGGGAGCTGTTTTTT. This gives the protein CASSLAARRRGGELFF.

The V call is TRBV5-5, the J call TRBJ2-7, with 9 bases matching TRBD1. J lost 6 bases, V lost 2 bases, and 9 bases had no gene match. The CDR3 consists of 15 residues. Germline loops: CDR1 SGHKS, CDR2 YYEKEE (reference sequence). CDR3 amino acids: CASSFDATGGGEQYF. The CDR3 DNA is TGTGCCAGCAGCTTTGACGCGACAGGGGGAGGCGAGCAGTACTTC.